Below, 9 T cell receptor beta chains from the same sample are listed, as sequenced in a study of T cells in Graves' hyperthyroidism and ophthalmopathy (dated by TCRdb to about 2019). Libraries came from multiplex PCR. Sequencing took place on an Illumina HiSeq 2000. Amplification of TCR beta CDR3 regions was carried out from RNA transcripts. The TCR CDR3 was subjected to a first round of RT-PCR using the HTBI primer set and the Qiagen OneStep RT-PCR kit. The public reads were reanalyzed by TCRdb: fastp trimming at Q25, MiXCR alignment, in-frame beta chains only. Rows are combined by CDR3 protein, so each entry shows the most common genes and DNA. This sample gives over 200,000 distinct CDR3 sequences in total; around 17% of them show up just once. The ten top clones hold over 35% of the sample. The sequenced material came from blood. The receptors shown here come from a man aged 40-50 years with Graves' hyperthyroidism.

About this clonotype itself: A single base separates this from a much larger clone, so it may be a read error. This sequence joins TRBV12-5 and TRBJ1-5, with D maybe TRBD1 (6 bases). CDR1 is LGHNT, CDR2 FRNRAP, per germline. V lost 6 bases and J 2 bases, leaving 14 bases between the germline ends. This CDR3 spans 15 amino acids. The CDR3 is CASGPGHTGNQPQHF. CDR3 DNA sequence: TGTGCTAGTGGGCCGGGACATACTGGCAATCAGCCCCAGCATTTT.

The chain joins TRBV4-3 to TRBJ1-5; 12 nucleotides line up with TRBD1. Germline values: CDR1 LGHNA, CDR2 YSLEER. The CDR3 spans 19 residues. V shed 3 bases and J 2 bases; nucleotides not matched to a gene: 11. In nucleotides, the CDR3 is TGCGCCAGCAGCCACCACCCGGGACAGGGGGCGCGTTGCAATCAGCCCCAGCATTTT. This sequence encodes CASSHHPGQGARCNQPQHF.

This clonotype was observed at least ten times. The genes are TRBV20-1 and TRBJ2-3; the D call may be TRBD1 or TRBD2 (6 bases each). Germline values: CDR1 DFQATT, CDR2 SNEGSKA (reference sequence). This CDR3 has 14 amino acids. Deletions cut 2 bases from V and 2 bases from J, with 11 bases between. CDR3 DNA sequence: TGCAGTGCTAGAATAGGGGGGACCACAGATACGCAGTATTTT. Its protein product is CSARIGGTTDTQYF.

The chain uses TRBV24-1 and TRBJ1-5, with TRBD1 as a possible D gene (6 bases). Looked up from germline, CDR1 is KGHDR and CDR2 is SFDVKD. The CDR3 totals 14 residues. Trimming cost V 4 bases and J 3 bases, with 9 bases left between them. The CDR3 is CATSDWTANQPQHF. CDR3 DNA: TGTGCCACCAGTGACTGGACAGCCAATCAGCCCCAGCATTTT.

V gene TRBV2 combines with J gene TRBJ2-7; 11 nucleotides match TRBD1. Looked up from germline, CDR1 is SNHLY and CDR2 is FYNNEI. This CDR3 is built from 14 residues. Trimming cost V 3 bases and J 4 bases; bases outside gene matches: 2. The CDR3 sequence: CASSDGTGGYEQYF. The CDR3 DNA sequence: TGTGCCAGCAGTGACGGGACAGGGGGATACGAGCAGTACTTC.

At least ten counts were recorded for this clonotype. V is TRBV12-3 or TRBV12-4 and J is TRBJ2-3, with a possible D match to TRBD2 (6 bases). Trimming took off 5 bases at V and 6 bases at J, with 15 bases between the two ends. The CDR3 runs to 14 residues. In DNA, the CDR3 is TGTGCCAGCAGTATCCAGGGTGGGGGGGATACGCAGTATTTT. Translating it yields CASSIQGGGDTQYF.

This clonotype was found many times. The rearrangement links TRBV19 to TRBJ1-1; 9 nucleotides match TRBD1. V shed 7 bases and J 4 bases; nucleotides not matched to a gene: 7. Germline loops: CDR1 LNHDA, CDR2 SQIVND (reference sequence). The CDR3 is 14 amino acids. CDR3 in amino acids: CASTQTGGLTEAFF. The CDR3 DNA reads TGTGCCAGTACTCAGACAGGGGGACTCACTGAAGCTTTCTTT.

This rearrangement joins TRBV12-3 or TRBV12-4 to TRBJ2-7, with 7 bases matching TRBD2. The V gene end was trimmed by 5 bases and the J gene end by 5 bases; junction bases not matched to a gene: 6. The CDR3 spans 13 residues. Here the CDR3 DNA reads TGTGCCAGCAGTCCCCCCGGGGGGAACGAGCAGTACTTC. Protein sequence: CASSPPGGNEQYF.

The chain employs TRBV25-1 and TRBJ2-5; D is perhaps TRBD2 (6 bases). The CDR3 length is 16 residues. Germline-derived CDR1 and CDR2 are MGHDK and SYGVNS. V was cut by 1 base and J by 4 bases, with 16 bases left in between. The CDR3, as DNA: TGTGCCAGCAGTGAATTCGACGGGGGATTGGGAGAGACCCAGTACTTC. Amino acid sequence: CASSEFDGGLGETQYF.